One and the same sample provided the 2 T cell receptor beta chains below, sequenced in a study of control samples from healthy donors and cancer patients. Repertoires were generated with immunoSEQ multiplex PCR, while TCRdb's copy carries only in-frame clones and drops some. The sample lists about 150,000 clones; approximately 94% were seen once. Sequenced: blood. All receptors come from a man aged 18 to 35 in good health.

V is TRBV5-6 and J is TRBJ2-7, with TRBD2 matching 10 bases. The trim removed 1 base at V and 3 bases at J, leaving 1 base unmatched. The germline CDR1 and CDR2 sequences are SGHDT and YYEEEE. CDR3 size: 14 residues. As DNA, the CDR3 is TGTGCCAGCAGCTTGCTAGCGGGAGACTACGAGCAGTACTTC. This encodes CASSLLAGDYEQYF.

In its sample, this clone was seen once. This rearrangement joins TRBV15 to TRBJ1-4; 8 positions match TRBD1. The CDR3 is 15 residues long. CDR1 is LNHNV, CDR2 YYDKDF, per germline (reference sequence). Losses at the gene ends were 5 bases for V and 2 bases for J; bases not matched to a gene: 4. The CDR3 sequence: CATSVYRGTNEKLFF. CDR3 bases: TGTGCCACCAGCGTCTACAGGGGGACTAATGAAAAACTGTTTTTT.